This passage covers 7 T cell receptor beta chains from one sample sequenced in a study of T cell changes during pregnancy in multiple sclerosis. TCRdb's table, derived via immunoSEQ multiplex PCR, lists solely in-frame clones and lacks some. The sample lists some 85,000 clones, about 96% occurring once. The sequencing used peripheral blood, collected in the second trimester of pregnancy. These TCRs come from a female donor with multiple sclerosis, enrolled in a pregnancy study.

CDR3 sequence: CASSRTGLAGETQYF. The CDR3 nucleotides read TGCGCCAGCAGCCGGACGGGACTAGCGGGAGAGACCCAGTACTTC. The chain couples TRBV4-1 to TRBJ2-5, with 12 bases that match TRBD2. Trimming removed 4 bases from V and 4 bases from J; junction bases left unmatched: 4. The CDR3 is made up of 15 amino acids. Germline V gene lookup returns CDR1 MGHRA and CDR2 YSYEKL.

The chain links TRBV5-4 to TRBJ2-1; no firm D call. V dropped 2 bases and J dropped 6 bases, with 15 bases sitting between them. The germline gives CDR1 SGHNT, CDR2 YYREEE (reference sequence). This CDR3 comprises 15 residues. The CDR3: CASSFIGQPGNEQFF. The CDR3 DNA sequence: TGTGCCAGCAGCTTTATTGGCCAGCCAGGCAATGAGCAGTTCTTC.

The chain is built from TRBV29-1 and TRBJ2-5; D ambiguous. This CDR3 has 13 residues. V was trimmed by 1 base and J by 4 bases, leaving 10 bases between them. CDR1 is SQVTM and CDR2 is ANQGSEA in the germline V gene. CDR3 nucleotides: TGCAGCGTTGAAGGTCCCAGATTAGAGACCCAGTACTTC. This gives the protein CSVEGPRLETQYF. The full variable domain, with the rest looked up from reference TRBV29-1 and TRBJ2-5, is SAVISQKPSRDICQRGTSLTIQCQVDSQVTMMFWYRQQPGQSLTLIATANQGSEATYESGFVIDKFPISRPNLTFSTLTVSNMSPEDSSIYLCSVEGPRLETQYFGPGTRLLVL.

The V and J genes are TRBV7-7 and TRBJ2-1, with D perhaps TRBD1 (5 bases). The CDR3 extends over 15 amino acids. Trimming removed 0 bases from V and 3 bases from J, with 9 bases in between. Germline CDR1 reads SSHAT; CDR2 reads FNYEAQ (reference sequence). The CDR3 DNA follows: TGTGCCAGCAGCTTAGCGAAGGGGAACTACAATGAGCAGTTCTTC. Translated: CASSLAKGNYNEQFF.

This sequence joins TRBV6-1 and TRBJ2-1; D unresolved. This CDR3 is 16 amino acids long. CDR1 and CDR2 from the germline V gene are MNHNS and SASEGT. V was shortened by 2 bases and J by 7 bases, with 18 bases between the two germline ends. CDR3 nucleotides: TGTGCCAGCAGTGAATTAGCCCCCGCCCCTTTTAATGAGCAGTTCTTC. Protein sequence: CASSELAPAPFNEQFF.

The CDR3 nucleotides are TGTGCCAGCAGCTTAGTGGCTAGCGGGGGGGGCACAGATACGCAGTATTTT. It specifies CASSLVASGGGTDTQYF. The genes are TRBV7-6 and TRBJ2-3; 12 bases map to TRBD2. This CDR3 has 17 amino acids. Germline CDR1 is SGHVS and CDR2 is FNYEAQ. Trimming took 1 base from V and 1 from J; bases not matched to a gene: 3.

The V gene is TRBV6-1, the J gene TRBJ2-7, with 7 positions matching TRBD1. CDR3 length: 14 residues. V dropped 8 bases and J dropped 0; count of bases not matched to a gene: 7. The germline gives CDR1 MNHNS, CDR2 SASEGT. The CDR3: CASEDRPPSYEQYF. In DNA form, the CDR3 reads TGTGCCAGCGAGGACAGGCCTCCCTCCTACGAGCAGTACTTC.